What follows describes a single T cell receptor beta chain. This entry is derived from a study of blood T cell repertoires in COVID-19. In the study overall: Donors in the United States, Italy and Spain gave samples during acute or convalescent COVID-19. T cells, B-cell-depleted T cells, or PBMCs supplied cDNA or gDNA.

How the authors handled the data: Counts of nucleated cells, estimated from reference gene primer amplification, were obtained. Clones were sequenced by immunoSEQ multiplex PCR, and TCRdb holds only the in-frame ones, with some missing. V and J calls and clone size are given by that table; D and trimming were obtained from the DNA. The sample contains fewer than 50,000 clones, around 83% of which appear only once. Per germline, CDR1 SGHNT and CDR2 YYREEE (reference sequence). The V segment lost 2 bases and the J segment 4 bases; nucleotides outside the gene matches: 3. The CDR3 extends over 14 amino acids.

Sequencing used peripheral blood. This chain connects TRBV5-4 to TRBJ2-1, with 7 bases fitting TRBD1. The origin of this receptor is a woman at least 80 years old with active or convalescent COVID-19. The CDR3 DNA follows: TGTGCCAGCAGCTTATGGACAGGATACAATGAGCAGTTCTTC. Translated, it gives CASSLWTGYNEQFF.